The rows below give T cell receptor beta chains drawn from one sample of a study of cytomegalovirus exposure and HLA in healthy donors. Sequenced by immunoSEQ multiplex PCR; TCRdb stores in-frame clones only, minus some. The sample consists of roughly 180,000 clones, roughly a tenth of them appearing once. Sequencing input: PBMCs. Receptor source: a woman aged 25 to 39 in good health and CMV-seropositive. Both conserved end residues are part of each CDR3. Each record gives: V gene, J gene, CDR3 protein.

TRBV2,TRBJ2-7,CASRKGGPSYEQYF
TRBV9,TRBJ2-5,CASSVGLGGIQETQYF
TRBV10-3,TRBJ2-7,CAISESSGRSYEQYF
TRBV7-9,TRBJ2-3,CASTELRPPSTDTQYF
TRBV23-1,TRBJ2-7,CASSQSGAGDYYEQYF
TRBV7-9,TRBJ1-5,CASSLAEGSNQPQHF
TRBV23-1,TRBJ2-3,CASSQYGGSSGSGTASTDTQYF
TRBV10-1,TRBJ2-1,CASSESGWRGEQFF
TRBV6-5,TRBJ2-1,CASSYRTDYNEQFF
TRBV5-1,TRBJ1-5,CASSLGQFNQPQHF
TRBV6-1,TRBJ1-2,CASSERFRLSGYGYTF
TRBV13,TRBJ2-3,CASSPRTSENTQYF
TRBV9,TRBJ2-3,CASSVPGQITDTQYF
TRBV2,TRBJ2-1,CASRGTSGGYNEQFF
TRBV5-4,TRBJ1-5,CASSLAGSNQPQHF
TRBV7-6,TRBJ2-6,CASSAGNLLAEFVSGANVLTF
TRBV5-1,TRBJ1-4,CASSLGGWDNEKLFF
TRBV19,TRBJ1-5,CASSIVEGLQPQHF
TRBV5-4,TRBJ2-7,CASSLRPGGPYEQYF
TRBV11-1,TRBJ1-1,CASSLALDGTEAFF
TRBV27,TRBJ2-7,CASSLVGTSAYEQYF
TRBV11-2,TRBJ2-5,CASSLASQQTQYF
TRBV5-6,TRBJ2-5,CASSHPSGLANLQETQYF
TRBV9,TRBJ2-5,CASSFDSQETQYF
TRBV5-1,TRBJ2-2,CASSLGQSGELFF
TRBV19,TRBJ1-1,CASSIRVPKRNTEAFF
TRBV6-1,TRBJ2-1,CASPTSGRWGEQFF
TRBV21-1,TRBJ2-7,CASSPQGAYF
TRBV15,TRBJ2-7,CATTSGSSYEQYF
TRBV7-9,TRBJ2-1,CASSLVGGDSSYNEQFF